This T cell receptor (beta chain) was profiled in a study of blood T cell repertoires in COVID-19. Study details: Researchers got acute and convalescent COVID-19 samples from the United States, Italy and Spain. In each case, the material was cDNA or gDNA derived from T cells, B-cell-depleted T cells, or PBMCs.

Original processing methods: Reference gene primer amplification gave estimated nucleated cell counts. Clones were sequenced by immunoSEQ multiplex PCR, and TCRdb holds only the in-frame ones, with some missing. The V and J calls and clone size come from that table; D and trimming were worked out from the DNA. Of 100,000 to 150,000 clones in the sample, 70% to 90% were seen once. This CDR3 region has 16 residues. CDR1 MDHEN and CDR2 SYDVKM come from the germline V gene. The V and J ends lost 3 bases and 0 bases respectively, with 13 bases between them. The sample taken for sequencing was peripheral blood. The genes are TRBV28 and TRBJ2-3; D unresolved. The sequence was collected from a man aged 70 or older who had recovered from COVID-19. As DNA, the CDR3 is TGTGCCAGCAGTTTTGGTCCCGGGTTCAGCACAGATACGCAGTATTTT. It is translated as CASSFGPGFSTDTQYF.